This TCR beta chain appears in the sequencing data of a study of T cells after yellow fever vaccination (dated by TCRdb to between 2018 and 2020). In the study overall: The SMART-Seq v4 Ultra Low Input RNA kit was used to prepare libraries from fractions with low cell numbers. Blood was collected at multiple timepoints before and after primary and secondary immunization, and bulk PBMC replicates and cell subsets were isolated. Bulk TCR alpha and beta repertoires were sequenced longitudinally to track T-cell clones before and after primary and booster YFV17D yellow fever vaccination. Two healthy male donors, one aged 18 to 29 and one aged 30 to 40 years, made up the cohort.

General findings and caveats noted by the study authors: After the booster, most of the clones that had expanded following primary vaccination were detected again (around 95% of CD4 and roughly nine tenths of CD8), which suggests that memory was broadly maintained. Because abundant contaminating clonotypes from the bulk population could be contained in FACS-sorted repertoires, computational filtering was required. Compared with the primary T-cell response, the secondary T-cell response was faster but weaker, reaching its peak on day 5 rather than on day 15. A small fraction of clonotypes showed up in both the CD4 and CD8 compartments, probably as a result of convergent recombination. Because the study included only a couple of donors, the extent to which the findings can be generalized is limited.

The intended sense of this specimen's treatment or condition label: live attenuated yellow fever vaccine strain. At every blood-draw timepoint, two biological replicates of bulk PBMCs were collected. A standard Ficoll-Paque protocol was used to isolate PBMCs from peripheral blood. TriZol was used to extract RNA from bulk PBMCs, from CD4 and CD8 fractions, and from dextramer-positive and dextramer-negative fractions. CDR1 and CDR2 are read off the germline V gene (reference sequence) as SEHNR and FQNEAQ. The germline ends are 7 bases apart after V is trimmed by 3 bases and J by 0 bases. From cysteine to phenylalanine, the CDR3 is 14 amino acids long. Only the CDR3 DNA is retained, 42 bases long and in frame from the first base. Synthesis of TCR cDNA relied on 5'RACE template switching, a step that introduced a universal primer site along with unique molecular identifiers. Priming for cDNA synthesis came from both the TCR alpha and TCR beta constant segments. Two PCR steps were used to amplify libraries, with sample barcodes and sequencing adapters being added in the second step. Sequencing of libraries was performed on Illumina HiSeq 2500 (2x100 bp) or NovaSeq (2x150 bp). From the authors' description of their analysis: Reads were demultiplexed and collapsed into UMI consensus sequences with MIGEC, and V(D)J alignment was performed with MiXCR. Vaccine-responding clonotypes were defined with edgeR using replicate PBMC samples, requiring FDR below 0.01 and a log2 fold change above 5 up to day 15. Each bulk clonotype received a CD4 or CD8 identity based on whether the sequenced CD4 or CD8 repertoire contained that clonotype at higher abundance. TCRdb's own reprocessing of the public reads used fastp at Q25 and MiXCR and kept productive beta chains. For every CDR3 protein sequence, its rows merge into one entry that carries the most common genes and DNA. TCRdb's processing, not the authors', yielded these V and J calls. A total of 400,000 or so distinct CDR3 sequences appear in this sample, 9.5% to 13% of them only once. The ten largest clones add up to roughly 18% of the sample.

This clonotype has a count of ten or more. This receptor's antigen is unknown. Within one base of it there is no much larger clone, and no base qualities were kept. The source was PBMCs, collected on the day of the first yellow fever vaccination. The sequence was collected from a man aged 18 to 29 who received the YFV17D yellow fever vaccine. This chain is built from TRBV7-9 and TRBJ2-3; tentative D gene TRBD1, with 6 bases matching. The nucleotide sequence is TGTGCCAGCAGCTTCGACAGGAGCACAGATACGCAGTATTTT. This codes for CASSFDRSTDTQYF. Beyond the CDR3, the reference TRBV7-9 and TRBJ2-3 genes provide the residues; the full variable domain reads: DTGVSQNPRHKITKRGQNVTFRCDPISEHNRLYWYRQTLGQGPEFLTYFQNEAQLEKSRLLSDRFSAERPKGSFSTLEIQRTEQGDSAMYLCASSFDRSTDTQYFGPGTRLTVL.